The 24 T cell receptor beta chains presented below share a single source sample, sequenced in a study of T cell responses to AZD1222 COVID-19 vaccine. Measured with immunoSEQ multiplex PCR; TCRdb has only the in-frame clones, and not every one. Here the sample spans 110,000 or so clones, 70% to 90% being singletons. The sample was peripheral blood, taken 28 days after the second AZD1222 dose. The receptors come from an adult who received the AZD1222 COVID-19 vaccine.

This chain joins TRBV20-1 and TRBJ1-4; no firm D call. There are 11 residues in the CDR3. Germline assignment: CDR1 DFQATT and CDR2 SNEGSKA (reference sequence). V was shortened by 3 bases and J by 7 bases, with 6 bases between the two germline ends. The CDR3 DNA follows: TGCAGTGCTAGGGAGGGTGAAAAACTGTTTTTT. It translates to CSAREGEKLFF.

The rearrangement links TRBV27 to TRBJ1-6, with D tentatively TRBD1 (5 bases). Germline V gene sequence: CDR1 MNHEY, CDR2 SMNVEV (reference sequence). The CDR3 has 13 amino acids. V lost 6 bases and J 6 bases, leaving 9 bases between the germline ends. CDR3 bases: TGTGCCAGCAGGGGCCAGGGTAATTCACCCCTCCACTTT. Amino acid sequence: CASRGQGNSPLHF.

This chain's CDR3 is CASSQDRSIRGEQFF. CDR3 DNA sequence: TGCGCCAGCAGCCAAGATCGCTCGATACGGGGTGAGCAGTTCTTC. The V and J genes are TRBV4-3 and TRBJ2-1; D might be TRBD2 (5 bases). The germline CDR1 and CDR2 sequences are LGHNA and YSLEER. V dropped 0 bases and J dropped 9 bases, with 15 bases sitting between them. CDR3 length equals 15 residues.

The chain has TRBV12-5 and TRBJ1-5, with a possible D match to TRBD1 (6 bases). The germline CDR1 and CDR2 sequences are LGHNT and FRNRAP. There are 15 residues in the CDR3. V lost 4 bases to trimming and J lost 4 bases, with 14 bases between them. The CDR3: CASGSDRWGNQPQHF. The CDR3 nucleotides read TGTGCTAGTGGTTCCGACAGGTGGGGTAATCAGCCCCAGCATTTT.

V and J are TRBV27 and TRBJ1-5; D is unclear. The length of the CDR3 is 13 residues. V was clipped by 5 bases and J by 0 bases, with 5 bases between them. Germline V lookup: CDR1 MNHEY, CDR2 SMNVEV (reference sequence). CDR3 sequence reads: CASSRNSNQPQHF. The CDR3 DNA sequence: TGTGCCAGCAGTAGGAATAGCAATCAGCCCCAGCATTTT.

This chain links TRBV15 with TRBJ1-4; no clear D gene. The CDR3 is made up of 16 amino acids. Germline lookup yields CDR1 LNHNV and CDR2 YYDKDF (reference sequence). V was clipped by 1 base and J by 4 bases, with 13 bases between them. The CDR3 region is CATSRAPDSFNEKLFF. Written as DNA, the CDR3 is TGTGCCACCAGCAGAGCCCCGGACTCGTTTAATGAAAAACTGTTTTTT. The full variable domain, in which reference TRBV15 and TRBJ1-4 provide the parts outside the CDR3, is DAMVIQNPRYQVTQFGKPVTLSCSQTLNHNVMYWYQQKSSQAPKLLFHYYDKDFNNEADTPDNFQSRRPNTSFCFLDIRSPGLGDTAMYLCATSRAPDSFNEKLFFGSGTQLSVL.

This clone occurred a few times. J is TRBJ1-5 and V is TRBV7-2; D is uncertain. CDR1 and CDR2 from the germline V gene are SGHTA and FQGNSA. V was shortened by 1 base and J by 6 bases, with 7 bases between the two germline ends. The CDR3 totals 13 residues. Here the CDR3 reads CASSLELFQPQHF. The DNA of the CDR3 is TGTGCCAGCAGCTTAGAGTTATTTCAGCCCCAGCATTTT.

The chain employs TRBV5-1 and TRBJ1-1; TRBD1 agrees at 8 bases. The CDR3 consists of 16 residues. In germline, CDR1 is SGHRS, CDR2 YFSETQ. Trimming removed 0 bases from V and 3 bases from J; junction bases left unmatched: 7. The CDR3 DNA reads TGCGCCAGCAGCTTGGCCGTCCAGGGGGCCGACACTGAAGCTTTCTTT. It is translated as CASSLAVQGADTEAFF. The entire variable domain, with the rest obtained from reference TRBV5-1 and TRBJ1-1, is as follows: KAGVTQTPRYLIKTRGQQVTLSCSPISGHRSVSWYQQTPGQGLQFLFEYFSETQRNKGNFPGRFSGRQFSNSRSEMNVSTLELGDSALYLCASSLAVQGADTEAFFGQGTRLTVV.

The CDR3 loop is CSVGLTEAFF. The CDR3 DNA follows: TGCAGCGTTGGGTTAACTGAAGCTTTCTTT. The gene calls are TRBV29-1 and TRBJ1-1; no clear D. Trimming stripped 4 bases from V and 5 bases from J, with 5 bases between. CDR1 is SQVTM, CDR2 ANQGSEA, per germline. The CDR3 is made up of 10 amino acids.

The J gene is TRBJ1-2, the V gene TRBV28; the D is unclear. Germline V gene data show CDR1 as MDHEN and CDR2 as SYDVKM. CDR3 length equals 17 residues. The V end was cut by 1 base, the J end by 0 bases, with 15 bases between. CDR3 sequence reads: CASSLLPGDGANYGYTF. CDR3 DNA: TGTGCCAGCAGTTTATTACCCGGAGATGGAGCTAACTATGGCTACACCTTC.

J is TRBJ2-3 and V is TRBV5-8; D perhaps matches TRBD2 (6 bases). V lost 4 bases and J lost 6, with 21 bases in between. This CDR3 is built from 16 residues. Germline V CDR1 and CDR2: SGHTS, YDEGEE. CDR3 amino acids: CASSPPFPGESDTQYF. CDR3 in DNA: TGTGCCAGCAGCCCCCCGTTCCCGGGGGAGAGCGATACGCAGTATTTT.

The CDR3 DNA sequence: TGTGCCAGCAGTTTGAGGGCCGCAATAAGCTACACCTTC. Residues: CASSLRAAISYTF. The V and J genes are TRBV28 and TRBJ1-2; D gene ambiguous. The CDR3 sequence is 13 residues long. Germline lookup yields CDR1 MDHEN and CDR2 SYDVKM. V was pared by 3 bases and J by 9 bases, with 14 bases between.

This chain joins TRBV6-5 and TRBJ2-7; D ambiguous. Trimming removed 11 bases from V and 6 bases from J, with 20 bases in between. Germline V CDR1 and CDR2: MNHEY, SVGAGI. The CDR3 loop spans 13 amino acids. The CDR3 sequence is CASRAATTGEQYF. The CDR3 bases are TGTGCCTCCCGGGCCGCTACTACGGGCGAGCAGTACTTC.

The chain joins TRBV10-3 to TRBJ2-7; 10 positions agree with TRBD1. Germline trimming cut 5 bases from V and 5 bases from J; bases unmatched to any gene: 9. There are 15 residues in the CDR3. From germline, CDR1 is ENHRY and CDR2 SYGVKD. The DNA for the CDR3 is TGTGCCATCAGTCGTTCGGGACAGGGGAACCACGAGCAGTACTTC. Its translation: CAISRSGQGNHEQYF.

The chain joins TRBV11-3 to TRBJ1-1, with TRBD1 as a possible D gene (5 bases). Trimming left V 7 bases short and J 4 bases short, with 13 bases between. The germline V gene encodes CDR1 SGHNT and CDR2 YENEEA. The CDR3 loop spans 13 amino acids. This CDR3 reads CASKNTGGTEAFF. CDR3 coding DNA: TGTGCCAGCAAAAACACGGGGGGCACTGAAGCTTTCTTT.

The chain has TRBV27 and TRBJ2-7; the match to TRBD1 covers 7 bases. Trimming took 2 bases from V and 2 from J; bases not matched to a gene: 9. Germline V gene sequence: CDR1 MNHEY, CDR2 SMNVEV (reference sequence). This CDR3 comprises 16 residues. For the CDR3, the DNA is TGTGCCAGCAGTTTAAGTCCCCGGCAGGGGGCCTACGAGCAGTACTTC. Protein sequence: CASSLSPRQGAYEQYF.

This clone was detected only once. CDR3 in amino acids: CASSGRKVTENTIYF. The CDR3 nucleotides read TGTGCCAGCAGTGGGCGAAAGGTAACTGAAAACACCATATATTTT. The gene calls are TRBV6-4 and TRBJ1-3; D is uncertain. Trimming cost V 4 bases and J 6 bases, with 16 bases left between them. Germline V CDR1 and CDR2: MRHNA, SNTAGT. The CDR3 extends over 15 amino acids.

This sequence joins TRBV7-8 and TRBJ1-2; the D is unclear. Trimming took off 1 base at V and 7 bases at J, with 16 bases between the two ends. Germline CDR1 is SGHVS and CDR2 is FQNEAQ. The CDR3 loop spans 15 amino acids. CDR3 protein: CASSLVGRREGGYTF. For the CDR3, the DNA is TGTGCCAGCAGCTTAGTGGGCAGGAGGGAGGGTGGCTACACCTTC.

The gene calls are TRBV19 and TRBJ1-3; D remains unclear. Germline lookup yields CDR1 LNHDA and CDR2 SQIVND (reference sequence). CDR3 length: 17 amino acids. V lost 0 bases and J lost 0, with 12 bases in between. The chain's CDR3 is CASSIDLGGSSGNTIYF. CDR3 coding DNA: TGTGCCAGTAGTATAGATCTAGGCGGCAGCTCTGGAAACACCATATATTTT. The variable domain in full, completed from reference TRBV19 and TRBJ1-3, reads DGGITQSPKYLFRKEGQNVTLSCEQNLNHDAMYWYRQDPGQGLRLIYYSQIVNDFQKGDIAEGYSVSREKKESFPLTVTSAQKNPTAFYLCASSIDLGGSSGNTIYFGEGSWLTVV.

The CDR3 here is CASSFGQTYEQYF. The DNA for the CDR3 is TGTGCCAGCAGCTTCGGACAGACCTACGAGCAGTACTTC. This rearrangement joins TRBV5-6 to TRBJ2-7, with D possibly matching TRBD1 (6 bases). The germline V and J ends were trimmed by 2 bases and 2 bases, with 8 bases remaining between them. Germline V gives CDR1 SGHDT, CDR2 YYEEEE. The CDR3 spans 13 residues.

This chain uses TRBV19 with TRBJ1-5; no firm D call. The CDR3 length is 15 residues. Germline CDR1 is LNHDA and CDR2 is SQIVND (reference sequence). Trimming left V 3 bases short and J 1 base short, with 10 bases between. CDR3 nucleotides: TGTGCCAGTAGTATCTTTTTTTTCAGCAATCAGCCCCAGCATTTT. The encoded protein is CASSIFFFSNQPQHF.

The CDR3 coding sequence is TGTGCCAGTAGTATCGGCAGGGCCACCGGGGAGCTGTTTTTT. Translation: CASSIGRATGELFF. The chain combines TRBV19 with TRBJ2-2, with D possibly being TRBD1 (5 bases). V lost 3 bases and J 4 bases, leaving 9 bases between the germline ends. The CDR3 is 14 residues long. The germline gives CDR1 LNHDA, CDR2 SQIVND (reference sequence).

V is TRBV19 and J is TRBJ2-2, with no clear D. Trimming left V 6 bases short and J 5 bases short, with 16 bases between. The CDR3 has 15 amino acids. In germline, CDR1 is LNHDA, CDR2 SQIVND (reference sequence). This chain's CDR3 is CASSHPGRTTGELFF. The CDR3 coding sequence is TGTGCCAGTAGCCACCCTGGCCGCACTACCGGGGAGCTGTTTTTT.

The V and J genes are TRBV4-3 and TRBJ1-1; D may be TRBD1 (5 bases). V was clipped by 0 bases and J by 4 bases, with 12 bases between them. The CDR3 runs 15 residues. The germline V gene has CDR1 LGHNA and CDR2 YSLEER. The CDR3 region has the DNA TGCGCCAGCAGCCAAGATTGGGGGGTTGGCACTGAAGCTTTCTTT. Its protein product is CASSQDWGVGTEAFF.